The 10 T cell receptor beta chains below come from one sample, sequenced in a study of blood T cells in healthy people across ages (dated by TCRdb to 2013 to 2016). Libraries were constructed by 5' RACE. Reads for this sample came from an Illumina HiSeq 2500. The second PCR ran for roughly 7 to 12 cycles and used a J-beta primer mix along with a sample-barcoded 5' primer. TCRdb reran the public reads through fastp at Q25 and MiXCR, keeping productive beta chains. Each CDR3 protein appears once, grouped with its most common genes and DNA. The sample table contains 2 million or so distinct CDR3 sequences; only one count was recorded for roughly 52% of them. Together, the top ten hold roughly 2% of the sample. The sample comprised blood. The receptors originated from a woman aged 40 to 50 in good health.

The chain combines TRBV5-1 with TRBJ2-1; D tentatively fits TRBD1 or TRBD2 (5 bases each). Trimming shortened V by 3 bases and J by 6 bases, and 16 bases separated the two germline ends. The germline CDR1 and CDR2 sequences are SGHRS and YFSETQ. The CDR3 has 15 amino acids. CDR3 amino acids: CASSSLWGTSNEQFF. The CDR3 DNA sequence: TGCGCCAGCAGCTCCCTCTGGGGGACGAGCAATGAGCAGTTCTTC.

This chain connects TRBV5-6 to TRBJ1-1; 7 bases agree with TRBD1. Germline-derived CDR1 and CDR2 are SGHDT and YYEEEE. The CDR3 length is 13 residues. The J segment lost 6 bases and the V segment lost 5 bases, leaving 7 bases of the junction unmatched. The CDR3 spells CASRPTGRPEAFF. CDR3 in DNA: TGTGCCAGCAGACCGACAGGGAGGCCTGAAGCTTTCTTT.

This chain links TRBV7-9 with TRBJ2-1; 8 bases match TRBD2. Germline lookup yields CDR1 SEHNR and CDR2 FQNEAQ (reference sequence). The CDR3 contains 17 residues. With V trimmed by 2 bases and J by 9 bases, 15 bases remained unmatched. This CDR3 reads CASSLYPDGGGFGEQFF. For the CDR3, the DNA is TGTGCCAGCAGCTTATATCCTGACGGGGGGGGTTTCGGTGAGCAGTTCTTC.

This chain connects TRBV20-1 to TRBJ1-1; 9 nucleotides agree with TRBD1. Germline V lookup: CDR1 DFQATT, CDR2 SNEGSKA (reference sequence). V trimming: 6 bases; J trimming: 2 bases; junction bases outside the gene matches: 7. The CDR3 runs to 14 residues. In DNA form, the CDR3 reads TGCAGTGCCCCCGGGACAGGGTTCAACACTGAAGCTTTCTTT. Amino acids: CSAPGTGFNTEAFF.

V usage is TRBV12-3 or TRBV12-4 and J usage is TRBJ2-7; D perhaps matches TRBD2 (7 bases). The J call may be wrong; the DNA end is better matched by TRBJ2-5. CDR3 length: 15 residues. CDR3: CASRPPSGGGETQYF. CDR3 coding DNA: TGTGCCAGCAGACCTCCTAGCGGAGGGGGGGAGACCCAGTACTTC.

This chain joins TRBV5-1 and TRBJ2-4, with D maybe TRBD2 (6 bases). This CDR3 comprises 16 residues. Germline CDR1 and CDR2: SGHRS and YFSETQ. V was clipped by 4 bases and J by 4 bases, with 18 bases between them. The DNA of the CDR3 is TGCGCCAGCAGCCTTGGCGGAAATGGAGGGAAAAACATTCAGTACTTC. Encoded protein: CASSLGGNGGKNIQYF.

For the CDR3, the DNA is TGCAGTGCTAGCCCTAAGGCAGGGCCCCAGCATTTT. Translated: CSASPKAGPQHF. This chain connects TRBV20-1 to TRBJ1-5, with D unclear. Trimming removed 3 bases at V and 9 bases at J, with 12 bases between. The CDR3 is 12 residues long. Germline CDR1 reads DFQATT; CDR2 reads SNEGSKA (reference sequence).

The chain couples TRBV6-5 to TRBJ2-1; 7 bases map to TRBD2. Losses at the gene ends were 0 bases for V and 5 bases for J; bases not matched to a gene: 4. This CDR3 is 15 amino acids long. CDR1 and CDR2 (germline): MNHEY, SVGAGI. The CDR3 reads CASSYSWTSHNEQFF. In DNA, the CDR3 is TGTGCCAGCAGTTACTCTTGGACTAGTCACAATGAGCAGTTCTTC.

This sequence joins TRBV27 and TRBJ1-6, with D unclear. V gave up 6 bases and J gave up 8 bases, with 20 bases separating them. The CDR3 runs to 16 residues. Germline V lookup: CDR1 MNHEY, CDR2 SMNVEV (reference sequence). The CDR3 reads CASRAYGPRPDSPLHF. The CDR3 nucleotides are TGTGCCAGCAGAGCATACGGACCGCGCCCCGATTCACCCCTCCACTTT.

This clonotype was picked up a small number of times. The chain has TRBV20-1 and TRBJ2-7, with D unresolved. Trimming took 7 bases from V and 2 from J, leaving 15 bases between them. CDR3 length equals 13 residues. Per the germline V gene, CDR1 is DFQATT and CDR2 is SNEGSKA (reference sequence). The CDR3 DNA is TGCAGTGGGTCACAGCCCCAACCCTACGAGCAGTACTTC. Amino acid sequence: CSGSQPQPYEQYF.